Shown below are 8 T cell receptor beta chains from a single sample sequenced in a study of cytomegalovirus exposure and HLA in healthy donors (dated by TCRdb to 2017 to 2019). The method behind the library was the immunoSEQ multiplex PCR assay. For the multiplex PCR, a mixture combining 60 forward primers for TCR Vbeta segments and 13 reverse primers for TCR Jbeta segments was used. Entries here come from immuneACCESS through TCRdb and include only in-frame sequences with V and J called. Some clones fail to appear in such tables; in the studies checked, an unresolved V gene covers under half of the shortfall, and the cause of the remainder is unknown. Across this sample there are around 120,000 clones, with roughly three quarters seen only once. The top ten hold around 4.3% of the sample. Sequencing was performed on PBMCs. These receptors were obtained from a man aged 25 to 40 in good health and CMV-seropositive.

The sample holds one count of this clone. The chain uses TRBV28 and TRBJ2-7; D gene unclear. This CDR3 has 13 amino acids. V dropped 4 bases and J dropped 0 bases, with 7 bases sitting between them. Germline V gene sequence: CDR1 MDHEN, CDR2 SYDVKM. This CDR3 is CASSSPSSYEQYF. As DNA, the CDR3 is TGTGCCAGCAGTTCTCCCAGCTCCTACGAGCAGTACTTC. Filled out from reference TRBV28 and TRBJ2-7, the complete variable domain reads DVKVTQSSRYLVKRTGEKVFLECVQDMDHENMFWYRQDPGLGLRLIYFSYDVKMKEKGDIPEGYSVSREKKERFSLILESASTNQTSMYLCASSSPSSYEQYFGPGTRLTVT.

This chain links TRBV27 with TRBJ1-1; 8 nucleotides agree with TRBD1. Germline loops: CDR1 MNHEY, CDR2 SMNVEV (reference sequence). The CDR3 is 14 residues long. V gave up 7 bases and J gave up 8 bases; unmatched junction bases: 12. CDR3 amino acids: CASKPGQGAVEAFF. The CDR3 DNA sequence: TGTGCCAGCAAACCTGGACAGGGCGCCGTAGAAGCTTTCTTT.

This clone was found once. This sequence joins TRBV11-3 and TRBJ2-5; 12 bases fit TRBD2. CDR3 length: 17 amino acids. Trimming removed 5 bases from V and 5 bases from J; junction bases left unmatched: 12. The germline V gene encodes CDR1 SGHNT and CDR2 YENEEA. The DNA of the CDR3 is TGTGCCAGCAGCCCATCTCCCACTAGCGGGGGGCCGGAGACCCAGTACTTC. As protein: CASSPSPTSGGPETQYF.

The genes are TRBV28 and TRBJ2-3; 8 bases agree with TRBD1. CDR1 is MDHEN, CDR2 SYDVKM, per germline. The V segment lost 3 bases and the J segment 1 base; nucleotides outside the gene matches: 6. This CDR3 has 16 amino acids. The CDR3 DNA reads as TGTGCCAGCAGTTTTTTTCCGGGACAGGGCACAGATACGCAGTATTTT. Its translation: CASSFFPGQGTDTQYF.

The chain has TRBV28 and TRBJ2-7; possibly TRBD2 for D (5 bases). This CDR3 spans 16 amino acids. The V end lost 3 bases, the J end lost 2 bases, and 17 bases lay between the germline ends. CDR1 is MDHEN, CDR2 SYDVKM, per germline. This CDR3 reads CASSFRLSALTYEQYF. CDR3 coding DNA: TGTGCCAGCAGTTTCCGCCTTAGCGCCCTTACCTACGAGCAGTACTTC. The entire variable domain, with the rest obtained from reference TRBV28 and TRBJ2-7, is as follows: DVKVTQSSRYLVKRTGEKVFLECVQDMDHENMFWYRQDPGLGLRLIYFSYDVKMKEKGDIPEGYSVSREKKERFSLILESASTNQTSMYLCASSFRLSALTYEQYFGPGTRLTVT.

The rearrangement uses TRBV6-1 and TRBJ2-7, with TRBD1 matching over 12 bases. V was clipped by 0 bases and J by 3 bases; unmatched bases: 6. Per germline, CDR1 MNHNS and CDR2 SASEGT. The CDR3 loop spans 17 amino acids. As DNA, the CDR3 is TGTGCCAGCAGTGAAGCGGGGGGGACAGGGGGCTACTACGAGCAGTACTTC. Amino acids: CASSEAGGTGGYYEQYF.

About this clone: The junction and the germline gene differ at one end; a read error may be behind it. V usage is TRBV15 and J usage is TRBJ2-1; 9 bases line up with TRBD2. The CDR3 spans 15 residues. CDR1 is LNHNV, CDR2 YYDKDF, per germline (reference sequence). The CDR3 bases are TGTACCACCAGCAAGGCTAGCGGGGAGTACAATGAGCAGTTCTTC. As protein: CTTSKASGEYNEQFF. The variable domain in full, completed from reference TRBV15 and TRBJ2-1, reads DAMVIQNPRYQVTQFGKPVTLSCSQTLNHNVMYWYQQKSSQAPKLLFHYYDKDFNNEADTPDNFQSRRPNTSFCFLDIRSPGLGDTAMYLCTTSKASGEYNEQFFGPGTRLTVL.

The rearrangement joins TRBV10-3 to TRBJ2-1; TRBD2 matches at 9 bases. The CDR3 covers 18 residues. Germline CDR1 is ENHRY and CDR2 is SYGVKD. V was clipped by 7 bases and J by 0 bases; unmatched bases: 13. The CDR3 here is CAIKGGGGRVASYNEQFF. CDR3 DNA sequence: TGTGCCATCAAGGGGGGCGGCGGGAGGGTGGCCTCCTACAATGAGCAGTTCTTC.